This TCR beta chain was sequenced for a study of shared clonotypes between healthy human individuals. Findings of the study overall: How much donors shared clonotypes was expected to be affected by sequencing depth.

Every donor was a Caucasian adult from Nashville, Tennessee. On this clone itself: What it binds is unknown.

Germline V gene data show CDR1 as SEHNR and CDR2 as FQNEAQ (reference sequence). The trim removed 5 bases at V and 4 bases at J, leaving 5 bases unmatched. CDR3 length equals 14 residues. Here immunoSEQ multiplex PCR was the method, and the copy in TCRdb shows in-frame clones only, minus some. The table shows about 490,000 clones, with 60% to 80% occurring only once. This chain connects TRBV7-9 to TRBJ2-5; the match to TRBD1 covers 9 bases. What was sequenced was PBMCs. This TCR came from a woman aged 35 to 49 in good health. Some clones in this sample may be carry-over from other donors' samples. The CDR3 DNA sequence: TGTGCCAGCAGCGCGGGACAGGGCCGAGAGACCCAGTACTTC. Protein sequence: CASSAGQGRETQYF.